This T cell receptor beta chain came from a study of blood T cell repertoires in COVID-19. The CDR3 has 15 residues. The V and J ends lost 1 base and 8 bases respectively, with 15 bases between them. The germline V gene encodes CDR1 LGHNA and CDR2 YNFKEQ. Libraries were prepared by immunoSEQ multiplex PCR; TCRdb keeps only in-frame clonotypes and omits some of them. The table records approximately 72,000 clones, approximately 89% of them present only once. The chain is built from TRBV4-2 and TRBJ1-5, with a tentative D call TRBD1 (5 bases). The sample consisted of peripheral blood. The sequence was collected from a woman in her sixties or seventies with acute or convalescent COVID-19. This CDR3 reads CASSQATEQGKPQHF. The DNA of the CDR3 is TGTGCCAGCAGCCAAGCTACAGAGCAGGGCAAGCCCCAGCATTTT.